This TCR beta chain was profiled in a study of T cells in Graves' hyperthyroidism and ophthalmopathy (dated by TCRdb to the late 2010s). Concerning the study at large: Peripheral blood was collected at initial diagnosis, before any treatment. After sampling, hyperthyroidism patients received methimazole starting at 30 mg daily, and ophthalmopathy patients received high-dose intravenous methylprednisolone. To identify distinguishing TCR V-J signatures, a discovery cohort of around 100 patients was used, comprising 40 to 45 with Graves' ophthalmopathy and some 60 with stable Graves' hyperthyroidism. Thyroid tissue and blood T-cell repertoires from six Graves' hyperthyroidism patients were also compared in the study. According to the paper, TCR Vbeta CDR3 sequencing was carried out on 135 peripheral blood samples, which came from 40 to 45 ophthalmopathy, fewer than 80 hyperthyroidism and approximately 17 progressor patients. An independent validation cohort of around 19 hyperthyroidism patients and approximately 17 patients who later progressed to ophthalmopathy tested prospective prediction of ophthalmopathy. The 100 or so discovery patients were divided at random into training and test sets in a 7:3 ratio. On the study overall, not on this receptor specifically: A model built on a 13 V-J signature distinguished ophthalmopathy from stable hyperthyroidism, reaching 85% to 90% sensitivity and under 84% specificity in cross-validation and 80%/75% in testing. During validation, the model predicted progression to ophthalmopathy a median of approximately six months ahead of onset, with more than 60% sensitivity and around 73% specificity. Sample size was not statistically predetermined, and investigators were not blinded to group allocation. Most expanded thyroid clonotypes (frequency above 0.001) were also found in blood, which suggests that blood repertoires may mirror thyroid immune responses.

Amplification of TCR beta CDR3 regions was carried out from RNA transcripts. The first round of RT-PCR for the TCR CDR3 was performed with the HTBI primer set and the Qiagen OneStep RT-PCR kit. The libraries were constructed in a second round of multiplex PCR and then size-selected and purified. Sequencing of the libraries was done on an Illumina HiSeq2000 using paired-end 100 bp reads. In the paper's pipeline: SOAPnuke was used to process the raw data, throwing out any read that contained adapters or uncalled bases, had a mean Phred below 15, or lacked an exact constant-primer or identifier match. COPE v1.2.5 was used to merge the high-quality paired reads, and each unique nucleotide sequence was defined as a clonotype. Clonotypes were aligned to IMGT TRBV, TRBD and TRBJ reference segments using MiTCR v1.1. Analysis was restricted to V-J combinations with a frequency above 0.0001, which covered roughly 99% of repertoires. A TCS score was defined as the ratio of F50 (clonal expansion) to E x V (chaos), with BLOSUM62-based TCRdist applied between CDR3 peptides within each V-J. Welch's t-statistics and random forest reduced roughly 530 V-J features to 10 to 15, which were used in a naive Bayes classifier (R e1071). TCRdb itself trimmed the public reads at Q25 with fastp, ran MiXCR and retained productive beta chains. Every CDR3 protein is listed once, alongside the most common genes and DNA of its rows. TCRdb, not the authors, supplied the V and J calls. In this sample the table shows under 200,000 distinct CDR3 sequences, 9.4% of which occur a single time. Over 20% of the sample is in the top ten clones.

This clonotype was counted at least ten times. The specificity of this receptor is unknown. No base quality information exists; no much larger clone differs at one position. Hyperthyroidism patients were aged 18 to 65 years and newly diagnosed, with disease duration of less than 2 months. Exclusion was applied to patients with uncontrolled infections, other autoimmune diseases, pregnancy or lactation. Diagnoses were based on clinical symptoms, serum thyroxine and TRAb, thyroid ultrasound and orbital computed tomography. Blood from progressor patients was collected at the time of first diagnosis with hyperthyroidism, before any ophthalmopathy symptoms had appeared. PBMCs were separated from over 9 ml of fresh peripheral blood using Ficoll-Paque density gradient centrifugation. Progressor patients were initially diagnosed with Graves' hyperthyroidism and developed ophthalmopathy during follow-up. Total RNA was extracted with Trizol reagent, and quality was checked on an Agilent 2100 Bioanalyzer.

The junction shows trimming of 5 bases on V and 0 bases on J, plus 14 bases between the germline ends. The CDR3 sequence holds 16 residues, the cysteine and phenylalanine included. Solely the CDR3 DNA is kept, with 48 bases framed from the first base. According to the germline V gene, CDR1 reads SNHLY and CDR2 reads FYNNEI. Source material: blood. The sequence joins TRBV2 to TRBJ1-5; the D gene lacks a confident call. This clonotype originated in a woman aged 18 to 35 with Graves' hyperthyroidism that later progressed to Graves' ophthalmopathy. The CDR3 reads CASSTPSGNSNQPQHF. Read as DNA, the sequence is TGTGCCAGCAGTACCCCTTCGGGGAATAGCAATCAGCCCCAGCATTTT.